This is a list of T cell receptor beta chains from one sample in a study of blood T cell repertoires in COVID-19. Method: immunoSEQ multiplex PCR; TCRdb's copy keeps in-frame clones and lacks some. Altogether a few hundred thousand clones are present, about nine tenths being singletons, with the ten largest covering approximately 10%. Sequencing used peripheral blood. These receptors were obtained from a woman aged 25 to 39 with COVID-19, enrolled during active disease. Both conserved end residues are part of each CDR3. A D gene is named only where the DNA matches it firmly. Clone size is shown for a subset of rows, as once, few, many or a class of expanded clone.

clone size	J gene	D gene	V gene	CDR3 protein	CDR3 DNA
.	TRBJ1-5	.	TRBV19	CASSSSPNFNQPQHF	TGTGCCAGTAGTTCTTCACCTAACTTCAATCAGCCCCAGCATTTT
.	TRBJ1-5	.	TRBV2	CASSEARLINQPQHF	TGTGCCAGCAGTGAAGCTCGACTGATCAATCAGCCCCAGCATTTT
once	TRBJ1-1	.	TRBV2	CASSDPTGVNTEAFF	TGTGCCAGCAGTGATCCGACAGGCGTTAACACTGAAGCTTTCTTT
.	TRBJ1-5	.	TRBV4-2	CASSQERLWNQPQHF	TGTGCCAGCAGCCAAGAACGACTTTGGAATCAGCCCCAGCATTTT
once	TRBJ1-5	.	TRBV6-6	CASSFVGSAQPQHF	TGTGCCAGCAGTTTTGTGGGGAGCGCTCAGCCCCAGCATTTT
.	TRBJ1-5	.	TRBV28	CASSFFWTQGGYSNQPQHF	TGTGCCAGCAGTTTTTTTTGGACCCAAGGAGGCTATAGCAATCAGCCCCAGCATTTT
.	TRBJ2-1	.	TRBV5-1	CASSLDTQIGQFF	TGCGCCAGCAGCTTGGACACCCAAATTGGGCAGTTCTTC
.	TRBJ2-1	TRBD2	TRBV7-3	CASSLGTSGFDEQFF	TGTGCCAGCAGCCTCGGGACTAGCGGGTTTGATGAGCAGTTCTTC
.	TRBJ2-1	TRBD2	TRBV7-7	CASSLTRGNEQFF	TGTGCTAGCAGCCTAACGCGGGGGAATGAGCAGTTCTTC
.	TRBJ2-3	TRBD2	TRBV9	CASSETSGGTDTQYF	TGTGCCAGCAGCGAAACTAGCGGGGGCACAGATACGCAGTATTTT
.	TRBJ2-3	.	TRBV5-6	CASSPGVASTDTQYF	TGTGCCAGCAGCCCCGGAGTAGCTAGCACAGATACGCAGTATTTT
.	TRBJ1-1	.	TRBV19	CASSTRQANPLRTEAFF	TGTGCCAGTAGTACCCGACAGGCCAATCCTCTGAGGACTGAAGCTTTCTTT
once	TRBJ1-2	.	TRBV28	CASSLIQESRYGYTF	TGTGCCAGCAGTTTAATACAGGAGTCCAGATATGGCTACACCTTC
.	TRBJ2-3	TRBD2	TRBV9	CASSPTGGASHADTQYF	TGTGCCAGCAGCCCCACCGGGGGGGCCTCACATGCGGATACGCAGTATTTT
.	TRBJ1-4	TRBD1	TRBV5-3	CAPTRHRGLVTNEKLFF	TGTGCCCCAACTAGGCACAGGGGGCTTGTGACTAATGAAAAACTGTTTTTT
.	TRBJ2-6	TRBD1	TRBV6-1	CASSKGTGGAHPGANVLTF	TGTGCCAGCAGTAAAGGGACAGGGGGCGCGCATCCTGGGGCCAACGTCCTGACTTTC
.	TRBJ1-1	TRBD1	TRBV13	CASSEQGANFMNTEAFF	TGTGCCAGCAGCGAACAGGGGGCAAATTTCATGAACACTGAAGCTTTCTTT
.	TRBJ2-2	.	TRBV5-1	CASSLTVTGELFF	TGCGCCAGCAGCCTGACAGTCACCGGGGAGCTGTTTTTT
.	TRBJ2-5	TRBD2	TRBV24-1	CATSGLAGGETQYF	TGTGCCACCAGTGGTCTAGCGGGAGGAGAGACCCAGTACTTC
.	TRBJ1-6	.	TRBV7-8	CASRPDSNSPLHF	TGTGCCAGCAGGCCGGACAGTAATTCACCCCTCCACTTT
once	TRBJ1-6	.	TRBV28	CASSLWGGYSPLHF	TGTGCCAGCAGCCTCTGGGGGGGTTATTCACCCCTCCACTTT
.	TRBJ1-2	TRBD1	TRBV19	CASSIGVTGGGYTF	TGTGCCAGTAGTATTGGTGTCACAGGGGGTGGCTACACCTTC
few	TRBJ1-5	.	TRBV28	CASSLLGSQPQHF	TGTGCCAGCAGTTTATTGGGGAGTCAGCCCCAGCATTTT